This T cell receptor beta chain was identified in a study of human T cells and chemical hapten exposure. As for the study in general: Variation in per-sample TCR yields came mainly from small pooled library volume differences. Overall study results and limits: The study found that DPC sensitization did not change TCRs above 1 in 1000 frequency.

Extraction of total RNA was performed on unfractionated whole blood. Per germline, CDR1 SEHNR and CDR2 FQNEAQ (reference sequence). The germline V and J ends were trimmed by 5 bases and 3 bases, with 11 bases remaining between them. This CDR3 has 14 amino acids. This clonotype appeared many times. Its matching antigen is unknown. TCRdb redid the calling of the 5' RACE reads with MiXCR, one entry per CDR3 protein. Of some 150,000 distinct CDR3 sequences listed, roughly 4.1% are singletons. The chain couples TRBV7-9 to TRBJ2-1; D possibly corresponds to TRBD2 (6 bases). The sequence was collected from a female donor in good health. The CDR3 region is CASSPGTLYNEQFF. CDR3 sequence (DNA): TGTGCCAGCAGCCCCGGGACTCTCTACAATGAGCAGTTCTTC.